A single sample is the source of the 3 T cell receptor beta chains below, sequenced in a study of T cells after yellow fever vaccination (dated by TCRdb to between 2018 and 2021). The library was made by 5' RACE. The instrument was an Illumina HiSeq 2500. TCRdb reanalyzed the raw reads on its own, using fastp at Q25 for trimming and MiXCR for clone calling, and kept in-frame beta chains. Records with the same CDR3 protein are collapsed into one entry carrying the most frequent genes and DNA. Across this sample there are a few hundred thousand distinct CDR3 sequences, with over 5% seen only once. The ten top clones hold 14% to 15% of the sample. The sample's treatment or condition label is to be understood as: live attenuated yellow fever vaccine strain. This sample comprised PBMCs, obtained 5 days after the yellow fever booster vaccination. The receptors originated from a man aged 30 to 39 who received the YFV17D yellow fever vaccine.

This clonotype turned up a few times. The CDR3 region has the DNA TGCAGCGTTGAAGATCGAAGTTCCTTAGCCCAAGAGACCCAGTACTTC. This encodes CSVEDRSSLAQETQYF. The V and J genes are TRBV29-1 and TRBJ2-5, with no clear D. Trimming removed 0 bases from V and 1 base from J, with 15 bases in between. Germline loops: CDR1 SQVTM, CDR2 ANQGSEA. The CDR3 contains 16 residues.

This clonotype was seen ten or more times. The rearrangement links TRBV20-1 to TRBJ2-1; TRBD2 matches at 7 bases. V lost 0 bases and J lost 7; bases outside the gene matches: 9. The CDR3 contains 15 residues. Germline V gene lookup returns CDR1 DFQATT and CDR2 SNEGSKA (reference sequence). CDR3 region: CSARDRGRVVNEQFF. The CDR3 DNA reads TGCAGTGCTAGAGATCGGGGGAGGGTTGTTAATGAGCAGTTCTTC.

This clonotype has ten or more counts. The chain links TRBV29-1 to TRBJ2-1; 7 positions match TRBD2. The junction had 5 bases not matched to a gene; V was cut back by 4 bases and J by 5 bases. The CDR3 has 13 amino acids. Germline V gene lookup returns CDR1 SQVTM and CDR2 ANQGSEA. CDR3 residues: CSVGLALDNEQFF. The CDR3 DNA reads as TGCAGCGTTGGACTAGCTCTAGACAATGAGCAGTTCTTC.